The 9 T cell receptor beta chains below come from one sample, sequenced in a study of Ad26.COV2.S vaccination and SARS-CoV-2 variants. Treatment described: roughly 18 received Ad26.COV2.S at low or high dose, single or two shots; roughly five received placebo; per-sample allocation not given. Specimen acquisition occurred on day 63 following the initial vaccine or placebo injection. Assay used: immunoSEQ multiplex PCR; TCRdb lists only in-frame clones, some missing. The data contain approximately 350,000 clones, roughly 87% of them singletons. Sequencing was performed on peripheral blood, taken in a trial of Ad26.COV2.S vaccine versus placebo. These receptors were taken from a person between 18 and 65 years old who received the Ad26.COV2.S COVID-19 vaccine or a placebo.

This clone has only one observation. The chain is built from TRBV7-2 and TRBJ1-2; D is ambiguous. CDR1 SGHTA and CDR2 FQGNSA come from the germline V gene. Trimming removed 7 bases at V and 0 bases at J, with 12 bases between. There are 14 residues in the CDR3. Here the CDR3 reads CASTPPGANYGYTF. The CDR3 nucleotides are TGTGCCAGCACCCCTCCCGGGGCTAACTATGGCTACACCTTC.

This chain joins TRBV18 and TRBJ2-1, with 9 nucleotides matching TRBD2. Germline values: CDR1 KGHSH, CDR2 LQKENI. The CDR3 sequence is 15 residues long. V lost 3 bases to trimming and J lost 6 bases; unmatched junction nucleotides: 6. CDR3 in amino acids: CASSPSAGGGNEQFF. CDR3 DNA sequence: TGTGCCAGCTCACCTTCAGCGGGGGGCGGCAATGAGCAGTTCTTC. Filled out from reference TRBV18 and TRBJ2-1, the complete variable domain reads NAGVMQNPRHLVRRRGQEARLRCSPMKGHSHVYWYRQLPEEGLKFMVYLQKENIIDESGMPKERFSAEFPKEGPSILRIQQVVRGDSAAYFCASSPSAGGGNEQFFGPGTRLTVL.

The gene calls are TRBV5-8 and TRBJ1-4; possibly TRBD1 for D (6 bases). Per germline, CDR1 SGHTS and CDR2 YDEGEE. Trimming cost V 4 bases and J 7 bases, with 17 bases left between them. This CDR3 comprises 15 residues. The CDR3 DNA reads TGTGCCAGCAGCCCCCAGGCAGGGGAGGGTGAAAAACTGTTTTTT. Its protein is CASSPQAGEGEKLFF.

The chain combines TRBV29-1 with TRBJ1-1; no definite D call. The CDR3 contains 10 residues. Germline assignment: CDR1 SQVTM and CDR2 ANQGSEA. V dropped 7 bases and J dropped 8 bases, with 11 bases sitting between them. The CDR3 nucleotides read TGCAGCGCTAACTCCCTGGAAGCTTTCTTT. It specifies CSANSLEAFF.

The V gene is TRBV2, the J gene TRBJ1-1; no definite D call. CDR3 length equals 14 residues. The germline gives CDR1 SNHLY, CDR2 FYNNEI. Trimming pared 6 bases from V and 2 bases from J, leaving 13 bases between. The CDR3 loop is CASSRGYSNTEAFF. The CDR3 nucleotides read TGTGCCAGCAGCCGAGGGTACAGCAACACTGAAGCTTTCTTT.

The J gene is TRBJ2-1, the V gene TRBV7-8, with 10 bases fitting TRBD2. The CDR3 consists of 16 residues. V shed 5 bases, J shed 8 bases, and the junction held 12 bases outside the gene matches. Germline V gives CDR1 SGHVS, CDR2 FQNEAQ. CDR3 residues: CASSATLAGIGDEQFF. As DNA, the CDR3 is TGTGCCAGCAGCGCAACACTAGCGGGGATAGGGGATGAGCAGTTCTTC.

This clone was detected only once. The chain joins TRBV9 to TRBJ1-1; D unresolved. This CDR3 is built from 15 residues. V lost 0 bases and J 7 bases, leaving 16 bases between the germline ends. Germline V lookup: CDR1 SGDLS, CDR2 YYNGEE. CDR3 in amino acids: CASSVDLEATREAFF. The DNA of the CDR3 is TGTGCCAGCAGCGTAGATTTAGAAGCTACCCGTGAAGCTTTCTTT.

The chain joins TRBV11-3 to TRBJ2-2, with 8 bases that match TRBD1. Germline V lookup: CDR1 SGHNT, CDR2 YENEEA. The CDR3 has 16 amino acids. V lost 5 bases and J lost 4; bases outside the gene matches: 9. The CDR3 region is CASSPTPGGPTGELFF. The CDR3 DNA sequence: TGTGCCAGCAGCCCCACCCCAGGGGGCCCCACCGGGGAGCTGTTTTTT.

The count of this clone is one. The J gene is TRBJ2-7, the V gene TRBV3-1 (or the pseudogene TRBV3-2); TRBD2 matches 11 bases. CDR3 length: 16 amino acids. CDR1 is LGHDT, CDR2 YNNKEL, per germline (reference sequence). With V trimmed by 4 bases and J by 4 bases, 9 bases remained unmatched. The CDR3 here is CASSPPTSGDRYEQYF. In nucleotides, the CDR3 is TGTGCCAGCAGCCCTCCGACTAGCGGGGACCGGTACGAGCAGTACTTC.